Below are 25 T cell receptor beta chains sequenced from a single sample in a study of T cell repertoires in cytomegalovirus infection. TCRdb processed the reads anew with MiXCR; each CDR3 protein has one entry. The sample has a few hundred thousand distinct CDR3 sequences, roughly 15% seen once. Source material: PBMCs. The receptors shown here come from a human donor in good health (CMV status not recorded). Some clones in this sample may be carry-over from other donors' samples.

This clonotype has more than one count but fewer than ten. The V gene is TRBV28, the J gene TRBJ1-1; D not resolved. Germline CDR1 MDHEN, CDR2 SYDVKM. V was clipped by 7 bases and J by 5 bases, with 11 bases between them. The CDR3 is 12 residues long. The CDR3 region has the DNA TGTGCCAGCATCAACCGGGTAACTGAAGCTTTCTTT. Amino acid sequence: CASINRVTEAFF.

This chain links TRBV7-9 with TRBJ2-1; D not resolved. CDR3 length: 13 residues. Trimming removed 4 bases from V and 3 bases from J, with 7 bases in between. Germline V gives CDR1 SEHNR, CDR2 FQNEAQ (reference sequence). The CDR3 sequence is CASSWYSYNEQFF. The DNA for the CDR3 is TGTGCCAGCAGCTGGTACAGCTACAATGAGCAGTTCTTC.

The J gene is TRBJ2-1, the V gene TRBV10-2, with 8 bases identical to TRBD2. J was trimmed by 10 bases and V by 6 bases; bases with no gene match: 11. This CDR3 spans 14 amino acids. The germline CDR1 and CDR2 sequences are WSHSY and SAAADI. The CDR3 sequence is CASRASGSSREQFF. CDR3 DNA sequence: TGCGCCAGCAGGGCGAGCGGGAGTTCAAGGGAGCAGTTCTTC.

This chain joins TRBV5-4 and TRBJ2-3; no clear D. The CDR3 sequence is 13 residues long. The germline CDR1 and CDR2 sequences are SGHNT and YYREEE (reference sequence). The germline V and J ends were trimmed by 4 bases and 4 bases, with 10 bases remaining between them. CDR3 sequence: CASSIGSPDTQYF. The CDR3 DNA sequence: TGTGCCAGCAGCATCGGAAGCCCAGATACGCAGTATTTT.

V and J are TRBV10-3 and TRBJ2-1; no clear D gene. Trimming left V 0 bases short and J 2 bases short, with 8 bases between. Germline V gene lookup returns CDR1 ENHRY and CDR2 SYGVKD. CDR3 length: 15 residues. CDR3 bases: TGTGCCATCAGTGAGTCTGGGCAGGCCTACAATGAGCAGTTCTTC. This gives the protein CAISESGQAYNEQFF.

The V call is TRBV2, the J call TRBJ1-1; 7 nucleotides agree with TRBD1. The length of the CDR3 is 12 residues. From germline, CDR1 is SNHLY and CDR2 FYNNEI. V dropped 7 bases and J dropped 6; count of bases not matched to a gene: 5. In DNA, the CDR3 is TGTGCCAGCACTAAAGGGGGCCCTGAAGCTTTCTTT. The encoded protein is CASTKGGPEAFF.

A few counts support this clonotype. V is TRBV25-1 and J is TRBJ2-4, with TRBD1 matching over 8 bases. Trimming removed 2 bases from V and 4 bases from J; junction bases left unmatched: 7. Germline V gene lookup returns CDR1 MGHDK and CDR2 SYGVNS. The CDR3 has 16 residues. The CDR3 protein is CASSEDVRTGKNIQYF. The DNA of the CDR3 is TGTGCCAGCAGTGAAGACGTGAGGACAGGGAAAAACATTCAGTACTTC.

The CDR3 DNA sequence: TGTGCCAGCAGTTCGGTCGGGGGAATGAACACTGAAGCTTTCTTT. Protein sequence: CASSSVGGMNTEAFF. The J gene is TRBJ1-1, the V gene TRBV12-3 or TRBV12-4, with D maybe TRBD1 (5 bases). V gave up 4 bases and J gave up 0 bases, with 12 bases separating them. The CDR3 is 15 residues long.

This clonotype has just a few counts. The V gene is TRBV29-1, the J gene TRBJ1-2; the D is unclear. The CDR3 has 11 amino acids. The germline V and J ends were trimmed by 6 bases and 2 bases, with 7 bases remaining between them. Germline lookup yields CDR1 SQVTM and CDR2 ANQGSEA. Here the CDR3 DNA reads TGCAGCGTAACGACAAACTATGGCTACACCTTC. Protein: CSVTTNYGYTF.

This clonotype was counted ten times or more. The chain links TRBV28 to TRBJ2-7; 8 bases map to TRBD1. Trimming took 2 bases from V and 2 from J; bases not matched to a gene: 8. The CDR3 has 16 amino acids. Germline-derived CDR1 and CDR2 are MDHEN and SYDVKM. The CDR3 coding sequence is TGTGCCAGCAGTTTACTATCAGGGGGCAACCCCTACGAGCAGTACTTC. It yields the protein CASSLLSGGNPYEQYF.

V is TRBV14 and J is TRBJ1-1; D unresolved. Trimming shortened V by 3 bases and J by 8 bases, and 10 bases separated the two germline ends. Germline V lookup: CDR1 SGHDN, CDR2 FVKESK. This CDR3 comprises 12 residues. The CDR3 protein is CASSHFVGEAFF. The CDR3 coding sequence is TGTGCCAGCAGCCATTTCGTCGGAGAAGCTTTCTTT.

V and J are TRBV7-9 and TRBJ2-1, with D maybe TRBD2 (6 bases). Germline assignment: CDR1 SEHNR and CDR2 FQNEAQ (reference sequence). Deletions cut 5 bases from V and 14 bases from J, with 19 bases between. This CDR3 has 13 residues. CDR3 residues: CASSPEGLPREFF. The CDR3 DNA follows: TGTGCCAGCAGCCCGGAGGGTTTACCTCGTGAGTTCTTC.

The sample holds many counts of this clonotype. The chain employs TRBV18 and TRBJ1-2; maybe TRBD1 (5 bases). V was clipped by 5 bases and J by 2 bases, with 15 bases between them. This CDR3 has 15 residues. Per germline, CDR1 KGHSH and CDR2 LQKENI. The CDR3 sequence is CASSSPGRPNYGYTF. CDR3 in DNA: TGTGCCAGCTCATCTCCGGGACGCCCAAACTATGGCTACACCTTC.

In this sample, this clonotype turned up many times. The J gene is TRBJ2-2, the V gene TRBV7-3; D not certain. This CDR3 contains 14 residues. Germline V gene lookup returns CDR1 SGHTA and CDR2 FQGTGA. V was cut by 2 bases and J by 1 base, with 5 bases left in between. This CDR3 reads CASSLAQNTGELFF. The CDR3 DNA reads TGTGCCAGCAGCTTAGCCCAGAACACCGGGGAGCTGTTTTTT.

This clonotype was detected a few times. The J gene is TRBJ1-6, the V gene TRBV5-1; 7 nucleotides align to TRBD1. Germline-derived CDR1 and CDR2 are SGHRS and YFSETQ. The CDR3 loop spans 15 amino acids. Unmatched junction bases numbered 6, after V lost 0 bases and J lost 9 bases. The CDR3 sequence is CASSLGQGKRSPLHF. Here the CDR3 DNA reads TGCGCCAGCAGCTTGGGACAGGGAAAACGTTCACCCCTCCACTTT.

This clonotype was seen only a few times. This chain joins TRBV4-2 and TRBJ2-7; no clear D gene. CDR3 size: 11 residues. The germline V and J ends were trimmed by 3 bases and 5 bases, with 5 bases remaining between them. CDR1 is LGHNA and CDR2 is YNFKEQ in the germline V gene. The CDR3 DNA is TGTGCCAGCAGCCATTACGACGAGCAGTACTTC. It encodes CASSHYDEQYF.

The chain has TRBV12-3 or TRBV12-4 and TRBJ1-2, with 8 bases lining up with TRBD1. V was pared by 7 bases and J by 5 bases, with 12 bases of the junction left unmatched. This CDR3 has 15 residues. The DNA for the CDR3 is TGTGCCAGCAAACGACAGGGGCGCCTCCCTTATGGCTACACCTTC. Translation: CASKRQGRLPYGYTF.

This clonotype was counted at least ten times. The chain recombines TRBV5-4 with TRBJ1-5; 10 bases fit TRBD1. With V trimmed by 3 bases and J by 2 bases, 2 bases remained unmatched. The CDR3 is made up of 15 amino acids. CDR1 and CDR2 (germline): SGHNT, YYREEE (reference sequence). The CDR3: CASSWGTGGNQPQHF. CDR3 DNA sequence: TGTGCCAGCAGCTGGGGGACAGGGGGCAATCAGCCCCAGCATTTT.

Concerning this clonotype: This clone may be a read error of a much larger clone one base away. V gene TRBV19 combines with J gene TRBJ1-5, with no clear D. The CDR3 is 16 amino acids. Deletions cut 0 bases from V and 7 bases from J, with 16 bases between. The germline CDR1 and CDR2 sequences are LNHDA and SQIVND (reference sequence). The CDR3 reads CASSIDRSVGRQPQHF. CDR3 nucleotide sequence: TGTGCCAGTAGTATAGACAGGTCGGTCGGGAGACAGCCCCAGCATTTT.

The chain joins TRBV2 to TRBJ1-2; D ambiguous. Looked up from germline, CDR1 is SNHLY and CDR2 is FYNNEI. V was cut by 6 bases and J by 5 bases, with 19 bases left in between. The CDR3 sequence is 15 residues long. CDR3 nucleotides: TGTGCCAGCAGCCTAACCCCTTTTTTTGTGTATGGCTACACCTTC. Protein: CASSLTPFFVYGYTF.

This clonotype has only a few counts. The CDR3 reads CSVRGEKLFF. CDR3 DNA sequence: TGCAGCGTCCGGGGTGAAAAACTGTTTTTT. The V gene is TRBV29-1, the J gene TRBJ1-4; unclear D gene. V lost 6 bases and J 7 bases, leaving 6 bases between the germline ends. CDR1 and CDR2 from the germline V gene are SQVTM and ANQGSEA. This CDR3 is built from 10 residues. Combining the CDR3 with reference TRBV29-1 and TRBJ1-4 gives the whole variable domain SAVISQKPSRDICQRGTSLTIQCQVDSQVTMMFWYRQQPGQSLTLIATANQGSEATYESGFVIDKFPISRPNLTFSTLTVSNMSPEDSSIYLCSVRGEKLFFGSGTQLSVL.

V gene TRBV20-1 combines with J gene TRBJ2-7; D might be TRBD2 (6 bases). Germline V CDR1 and CDR2: DFQATT, SNEGSKA (reference sequence). This CDR3 region has 14 residues. V was pared by 6 bases and J by 1 base, with 16 bases between. The CDR3 DNA sequence: TGCAGTGCCCAATGGGGAGGAAATTCCTACGAGCAGTACTTC. This encodes CSAQWGGNSYEQYF.

There are many counts of this clonotype. The chain couples TRBV7-2 to TRBJ1-1; no firm D call. Looked up from germline, CDR1 is SGHTA and CDR2 is FQGNSA. The CDR3 is 12 residues long. V was pared by 1 base and J by 10 bases, with 10 bases between. The CDR3 is CASSLDRARAFF. The CDR3, as DNA: TGTGCCAGCAGCTTAGACCGGGCTCGAGCTTTCTTT.

The chain combines TRBV10-3 with TRBJ2-5; no definite D call. Germline V gene lookup returns CDR1 ENHRY and CDR2 SYGVKD. CDR3 length: 15 amino acids. V lost 10 bases, J lost 2 bases, and 20 bases lay in between. This chain's CDR3 is CATRGPQEDQETQYF. The CDR3, as DNA: TGTGCCACCAGAGGCCCCCAGGAAGATCAAGAGACCCAGTACTTC.

The chain couples TRBV15 to TRBJ1-1; D not certain. CDR1 is LNHNV, CDR2 YYDKDF, per germline (reference sequence). The V end was cut by 0 bases, the J end by 5 bases, with 10 bases between. The CDR3 loop spans 14 amino acids. The CDR3 region is CATSRDNEKTEAFF. The CDR3 DNA reads TGTGCCACCAGCAGAGATAACGAAAAGACTGAAGCTTTCTTT.